Here is one T cell receptor beta chain with its context. The data were obtained in a study of blood T cell repertoires in COVID-19. About the study: Spain, Italy and the United States supplied samples that represented acute and convalescent COVID-19. PBMCs, B-cell-depleted T cells, or T cells provided the cDNA or gDNA that made up the material.

Germline CDR1 MNHEY, CDR2 SVGAGI. V shed 2 bases and J 7 bases; nucleotides not matched to a gene: 5. The CDR3 loop spans 14 amino acids. Source study methods: It was from reference gene primer amplification that nucleated cell counts were estimated. Only in-frame clones appear in the TCRdb table, and some are missing; sequencing was by immunoSEQ multiplex PCR. V, J and clone size were drawn from that table, and D and trimming were deduced from the DNA. This sample carries about 220,000 clones, around 89% of them seen once, and the ten largest clones take about 3.3%. Specimen: PBMCs or T cells enriched from blood (not recorded which). This chain uses TRBV6-5 with TRBJ2-1; 7 bases are shared with TRBD2. The clonotype was recovered from a woman aged 18-30 years in a cohort exposed to, infected with or recovered from COVID-19 (not recorded which). CDR3 region: CASSYGGSLNEQFF. Here the CDR3 DNA reads TGTGCCAGCAGTTACGGCGGGAGCCTGAATGAGCAGTTCTTC.